These 32 T cell receptor beta chains came from one sample sequenced in a study of cytomegalovirus exposure and HLA in healthy donors. PCR was performed using 60 Vbeta and 13 Jbeta primers. Sequencing used immunoSEQ multiplex PCR; TCRdb keeps in-frame clones, though not all of them. The sample holds some 110,000 clones; 70% to 75% are singletons and the top ten take about 1.6%. Sequencing input: PBMCs. The receptors were gathered from a woman under 30 in good health and CMV-seronegative.

This clone was picked up a small number of times. As the CDR3 is not closed by the conserved phenylalanine or tryptophan, this likely results from a read error. The chain carries TRBV29-1 and TRBJ1-1; D is unclear. The V gene's germline CDR1 is SQVTM and CDR2 ANQGSEA. The germline V and J ends were trimmed by 7 bases and 5 bases, with 8 bases remaining between them. There are 10 residues in the CDR3. CDR3 amino acids: CSALNTEAFV. CDR3 sequence (DNA): TGCAGCGCGCTAAATACTGAAGCTTTCGTT.

This rearrangement joins TRBV29-1 to TRBJ2-7, with TRBD1 identical over 10 bases. Germline CDR1 is SQVTM and CDR2 is ANQGSEA. Losses at the gene ends were 2 bases for V and 3 bases for J; bases not matched to a gene: 10. The CDR3 is 16 amino acids. In DNA, the CDR3 is TGCAGCGTTGAAAGACAGGGGGCCGAAGGCATCTACGAGCAGTACTTC. This gives the protein CSVERQGAEGIYEQYF.

This chain joins TRBV2 and TRBJ1-4; 11 bases are shared with TRBD1. This CDR3 comprises 14 residues. The trim removed 5 bases at V and 8 bases at J, leaving 4 bases unmatched. Germline CDR1 and CDR2: SNHLY and FYNNEI. The CDR3 sequence is CASSLDRGREKLFF. The CDR3 region has the DNA TGTGCCAGCAGTTTGGACAGGGGGCGGGAAAAACTGTTTTTT.

The sample holds a few counts of this clone. The chain links TRBV6-1 to TRBJ1-2, with 7 bases fitting TRBD1. Germline assignment: CDR1 MNHNS and CDR2 SASEGT. The junction had 13 bases not matched to a gene; V was cut back by 2 bases and J by 1 base. The CDR3 runs to 18 residues. The CDR3 DNA follows: TGTGCCAGCAGTGAAACGGCGGGGGGGGACAGATTTAACTATGGCTACACCTTC. Amino acid sequence: CASSETAGGDRFNYGYTF.

The genes are TRBV15 and TRBJ2-5; tentative D call: TRBD2 (6 bases). Germline V lookup: CDR1 LNHNV, CDR2 YYDKDF (reference sequence). V shed 0 bases and J shed 3 bases, with 8 bases lying between them. The CDR3 contains 14 residues. The CDR3 loop reads CATSREGGKETQYF. The CDR3 nucleotides are TGTGCCACCAGCAGAGAGGGGGGTAAAGAGACCCAGTACTTC.

This chain connects TRBV5-4 to TRBJ2-7; 10 nucleotides line up with TRBD2. The germline V gene has CDR1 SGHNT and CDR2 YYREEE (reference sequence). V shed 1 base, J shed 2 bases, and the junction held 0 bases outside the gene matches. The CDR3 has 14 residues. CDR3 sequence: CASSLTSGAYEQYF. CDR3 in DNA: TGTGCCAGCAGCTTGACTAGCGGGGCCTACGAGCAGTACTTC.

The rearrangement links TRBV23-1 to TRBJ1-2; D ambiguous. TRBV23-1 is sorted into the ORF group, with uncertain function. The ends were cut back, 0 bases at V and 8 bases at J, with 19 bases in the middle. CDR3 size: 16 residues. The CDR3 region is CASSQSGEGYLVGYTF. The DNA of the CDR3 is TGCGCCAGCAGTCAATCGGGCGAGGGTTATCTAGTGGGCTACACCTTC.

The sample holds one count of this clone. V usage is TRBV5-1 and J usage is TRBJ2-5; D remains unclear. Near its end, the DNA agrees better with TRBJ2-7, so the J call may be wrong. From germline, CDR1 is SGHRS and CDR2 YFSETQ. The CDR3 has 12 amino acids. The CDR3 reads CASSLSSVEQYF. CDR3 bases: TGCGCCAGCAGCTTGTCATCCGTCGAGCAGTACTTC.

This chain uses TRBV9 with TRBJ1-1; no clear D gene. V shed 0 bases and J shed 4 bases, with 19 bases lying between them. CDR3 length: 17 residues. From germline, CDR1 is SGDLS and CDR2 YYNGEE. The CDR3 loop is CASSVGNEGPWGTEAFF. The CDR3 DNA reads as TGTGCCAGCAGCGTAGGAAACGAGGGTCCCTGGGGCACTGAAGCTTTCTTT.

The rearrangement joins TRBV7-8 to TRBJ2-2; TRBD1 matches at 8 bases. The CDR3 totals 16 residues. Germline V CDR1 and CDR2: SGHVS, FQNEAQ. The ends lost 7 bases at V and 3 bases at J; junction bases unmatched: 10. CDR3 residues: CASNQDRGQYTGELFF. The CDR3 nucleotides read TGTGCCAGCAACCAAGACAGGGGCCAATACACCGGGGAGCTGTTTTTT. The full variable domain, rest sourced from reference TRBV7-8 and TRBJ2-2, is GAGVSQSPRYKVAKRGQDVALRCDPISGHVSLFWYQQALGQGPEFLTYFQNEAQLDKSGLPSDRFFAERPEGSVSTLKIQRTQQEDSAVYLCASNQDRGQYTGELFFGEGSRLTVL.

The genes are TRBV6-5 and TRBJ1-2; 7 nucleotides align to TRBD1. The germline CDR1 and CDR2 sequences are MNHEY and SVGAGI. The CDR3 sequence is 14 residues long. V was clipped by 6 bases and J by 5 bases; unmatched bases: 9. CDR3 loop: CASRRPGQFYGYTF. For the CDR3, the DNA is TGTGCCAGCAGACGGCCGGGACAGTTTTATGGCTACACCTTC.

V is TRBV10-3 and J is TRBJ1-6, with 9 bases that match TRBD1. The CDR3 has 19 residues. J was trimmed by 2 bases and V by 0 bases; bases with no gene match: 8. Germline CDR1 is ENHRY and CDR2 is SYGVKD. CDR3 residues: CAISESLGTGGAYNSPLHF. Here the CDR3 DNA reads TGTGCCATCAGTGAGTCGTTGGGAACAGGGGGCGCCTATAATTCACCCCTCCACTTT.

V is TRBV5-4 and J is TRBJ2-1, with TRBD1 matching 8 bases. CDR3 length: 14 residues. The J segment lost 7 bases and the V segment lost 3 bases, leaving 6 bases of the junction unmatched. Germline lookup yields CDR1 SGHNT and CDR2 YYREEE (reference sequence). CDR3 DNA: TGTGCCAGCAGCTCAGGGGGCCGAAGAAATGAGCAGTTCTTC. Translation gives CASSSGGRRNEQFF.

The chain couples TRBV2 to TRBJ2-3; the match to TRBD1 covers 10 bases. CDR3 length: 14 residues. V shed 5 bases and J 6 bases; nucleotides not matched to a gene: 5. CDR1 SNHLY and CDR2 FYNNEI come from the germline V gene. The CDR3 spells CASSRDRGSDTQYF. CDR3 nucleotide sequence: TGTGCCAGCAGTAGGGACAGGGGATCGGATACGCAGTATTTT.

This clone has more than one count but fewer than ten. The rearrangement uses TRBV13 and TRBJ2-1, with D maybe TRBD2 (8 bases). Trimming shortened V by 4 bases and J by 4 bases, and 20 bases separated the two germline ends. The CDR3 contains 17 residues. From germline, CDR1 is PRHDT and CDR2 FYEKMQ (reference sequence). CDR3 sequence reads: CASSWRGAGGGYNEQFF. CDR3 nucleotide sequence: TGTGCCAGCAGCTGGCGGGGGGCAGGGGGAGGTTACAATGAGCAGTTCTTC.

This chain joins TRBV5-1 and TRBJ2-3; 9 bases line up with TRBD2. Per the germline V gene, CDR1 is SGHRS and CDR2 is YFSETQ. The CDR3 is made up of 15 amino acids. V was pared by 6 bases and J by 1 base, with 6 bases of the junction left unmatched. CDR3 amino acids: CASTFLAGGTDTQYF. For the CDR3, the DNA is TGCGCCAGCACCTTTTTAGCGGGGGGCACAGATACGCAGTATTTT.

The J gene is TRBJ2-5, the V gene TRBV30, with 7 bases identical to TRBD1. CDR1 and CDR2 from the germline V gene are GTSNPN and SVGIG (reference sequence). The CDR3 loop spans 13 amino acids. V trimming: 0 bases; J trimming: 5 bases; junction bases outside the gene matches: 3. CDR3 coding DNA: TGTGCCTGGAGTGTAGGGGGCAGGGAGACCCAGTACTTC. Its protein is CAWSVGGRETQYF. Full variable domain (rest looked up from reference TRBV30 and TRBJ2-5): SQTIHQWPATLVQPVGSPLSLECTVEGTSNPNLYWYRQAAGRGLQLLFYSVGIGQISSEVPQNLSASRPQDRQFILSSKKLLLSDSGFYLCAWSVGGRETQYFGPGTRLLVL.

The CDR3 DNA reads as TGTGCCAGCAGTGACCTCGGCTACAGGGCGTACGAGCAGTACTTC. Amino acid sequence: CASSDLGYRAYEQYF. The chain couples TRBV6-1 to TRBJ2-7; D possibly corresponds to TRBD1 (6 bases). The germline V gene has CDR1 MNHNS and CDR2 SASEGT. This CDR3 contains 15 residues. The V and J ends lost 3 bases and 4 bases respectively, with 16 bases between them.

The chain joins TRBV28 to TRBJ1-6, with TRBD1 identical over 7 bases. The CDR3 loop spans 16 amino acids. Trimming cost V 5 bases and J 7 bases; bases outside gene matches: 11. The germline V gene encodes CDR1 MDHEN and CDR2 SYDVKM. The CDR3 loop reads CASSPQTGTLNSPLHF. The DNA of the CDR3 is TGTGCCAGCAGTCCACAGACAGGGACCCTGAATTCACCCCTCCACTTT.

V usage is TRBV6-6 and J usage is TRBJ1-2, with D maybe TRBD1 (5 bases). Trimming took 6 bases from V and 5 from J, leaving 10 bases between them. This CDR3 contains 12 residues. Germline V gene data show CDR1 as MNHNY and CDR2 as SVGAGI (reference sequence). The CDR3 loop is CASSRVGYGYTF. Here the CDR3 DNA reads TGTGCCAGCAGCAGGGTCGGATATGGCTACACCTTC.

The V and J genes are TRBV6-5 and TRBJ1-6, with TRBD1 identical over 7 bases. Looked up from germline, CDR1 is MNHEY and CDR2 is SVGAGI. Losses at the gene ends were 6 bases for V and 3 bases for J; bases not matched to a gene: 5. The CDR3 runs 15 residues. The CDR3 nucleotides are TGTGCCAGCAGCCGGGGACAGTTCTATAATTCACCCCTCCACTTT. This encodes CASSRGQFYNSPLHF.

Only a few counts were recorded for this clone. V and J are TRBV10-3 and TRBJ1-2; D remains ambiguous. Germline-derived CDR1 and CDR2 are ENHRY and SYGVKD. The CDR3 totals 16 residues. Trimming left V 5 bases short and J 4 bases short, with 20 bases between. CDR3 DNA: TGTGCCATCAGTTATTCCCAGGCTCTCGAGGGCTATGGCTACACCTTC. Protein sequence: CAISYSQALEGYGYTF.

This clone was found a few times. The chain recombines TRBV21-1 with TRBJ2-3; TRBD2, the table's D call, lacks a check against the DNA. TRBV21-1 is a documented pseudogene. CDR3 length: 16 amino acids. CDR3 amino acids: CASSKGLAASTDTQYF. The CDR3 nucleotides are TGTGCCAGCAGCAAGGGACTAGCGGCTAGCACAGATACGCAGTATTTT.

This clone was counted a few times. Within the sample, other DNA sequences also encode this same CDR3. The rearrangement joins TRBV5-5 to TRBJ1-1; D is unresolved. With 2 bases removed from V and 1 base from J, the gap between germline ends came to 6 bases. The CDR3 consists of 13 residues. In germline, CDR1 is SGHKS, CDR2 YYEKEE (reference sequence). The CDR3 loop is CASSFAGNTEAFF. CDR3 bases: TGTGCCAGCAGCTTTGCAGGGAACACTGAAGCTTTCTTT.

The rearrangement joins TRBV9 to TRBJ2-5, with 8 bases that match TRBD2. This CDR3 has 14 residues. The V and J ends lost 1 base and 9 bases, in that order; junction bases with no gene match: 8. Germline V CDR1 and CDR2: SGDLS, YYNGEE. The CDR3 DNA sequence: TGTGCCAGCAGCGTAAGCGGGAGCCCCAAGCCCCAGTACTTC. Translation gives CASSVSGSPKPQYF. Together with reference TRBV9 and TRBJ2-5, the CDR3 gives the full variable domain: DSGVTQTPKHLITATGQRVTLRCSPRSGDLSVYWYQQSLDQGLQFLIQYYNGEERAKGNILERFSAQQFPDLHSELNLSSLELGDSALYFCASSVSGSPKPQYFGPGTRLLVL.

This chain links TRBV6-5 with TRBJ1-1, with 9 bases lining up with TRBD1. J gave up 4 bases and V 6 bases, and 3 bases lay outside the gene matches. Germline V lookup: CDR1 MNHEY, CDR2 SVGAGI. This CDR3 has 13 amino acids. The CDR3 bases are TGTGCCAGCAGGAAGGACAGGGGCACTGAAGCTTTCTTT. Translated, it gives CASRKDRGTEAFF.

The chain joins TRBV4-2 to TRBJ2-3; TRBD2 aligns across 10 bases. CDR3 length equals 17 residues. The ends lost 0 bases at V and 3 bases at J; junction bases unmatched: 6. Germline-derived CDR1 and CDR2 are LGHNA and YNFKEQ. The CDR3 here is CASSQDRASGGTDTQYF. The CDR3 DNA reads TGTGCCAGCAGCCAAGATAGGGCTAGCGGGGGAACAGATACGCAGTATTTT.

This rearrangement joins TRBV2 to TRBJ1-1; possibly TRBD1 for D (5 bases). The CDR3 length is 14 residues. Germline values: CDR1 SNHLY, CDR2 FYNNEI. With 6 bases removed from V and 1 base from J, the gap between germline ends came to 12 bases. CDR3 amino acids: CASRGQGRNTEAFF. The CDR3, as DNA: TGTGCCAGCAGAGGGCAGGGAAGGAACACTGAAGCTTTCTTT. Based on the CDR3 plus reference TRBV2 and TRBJ1-1, the full variable domain is EPEVTQTPSHQVTQMGQEVILRCVPISNHLYFYWYRQILGQKVEFLVSFYNNEISEKSEIFDDQFSVERPDGSNFTLKIRSTKLEDSAMYFCASRGQGRNTEAFFGQGTRLTVV.

V is TRBV6-5 and J is TRBJ2-6; D possibly corresponds to TRBD2 (5 bases). Germline assignment: CDR1 MNHEY and CDR2 SVGAGI. V lost 7 bases and J 4 bases, leaving 11 bases between the germline ends. The CDR3 contains 14 residues. This CDR3 is CASKRTGGANVLTF. The CDR3 DNA is TGTGCCAGCAAGAGGACGGGAGGGGCCAACGTCCTGACTTTC.

The chain has TRBV5-1 and TRBJ2-7; D unresolved. The V end was cut by 7 bases, the J end by 7 bases, with 15 bases between. The CDR3 consists of 12 residues. Germline CDR1 and CDR2: SGHRS and YFSETQ. The CDR3 sequence is CASASEFGEQYF. The CDR3 DNA is TGCGCCAGCGCTAGTGAGTTTGGGGAGCAGTACTTC.

This chain links TRBV27 with TRBJ2-7; 12 bases are a match to TRBD2. This CDR3 has 15 residues. Germline loops: CDR1 MNHEY, CDR2 SMNVEV (reference sequence). Trimming took 5 bases from V and 2 from J; bases not matched to a gene: 4. CDR3 region: CASSTRTSGTYEQYF. For the CDR3, the DNA is TGTGCCAGCAGTACAAGGACTAGCGGGACCTACGAGCAGTACTTC.

This clone was seen a handful of times. The chain links TRBV29-1 to TRBJ1-4, with 10 nucleotides matching TRBD1. The CDR3 is 15 amino acids. Germline-derived CDR1 and CDR2 are SQVTM and ANQGSEA. J was trimmed by 8 bases and V by 7 bases; bases with no gene match: 13. CDR3 sequence: CSAEALGQGNEKLFF. In nucleotides, the CDR3 is TGCAGCGCCGAAGCCCTGGGACAGGGGAACGAAAAACTGTTTTTT. Together with reference TRBV29-1 and TRBJ1-4, the CDR3 gives the full variable domain: SAVISQKPSRDICQRGTSLTIQCQVDSQVTMMFWYRQQPGQSLTLIATANQGSEATYESGFVIDKFPISRPNLTFSTLTVSNMSPEDSSIYLCSAEALGQGNEKLFFGSGTQLSVL.